This paragraph covers one TCR beta chain sequence. The antigen is undetermined. The data originate from a study of graft-versus-host responses after intestinal transplantation. About the study: Multivisceral, liver-intestinal, or isolated intestinal grafts were transplanted into recipients.

This CDR3 contains 17 residues. The trim removed 11 bases at V and 1 base at J, leaving 17 bases unmatched. Germline V gene sequence: CDR1 MRHNA, CDR2 SNTAGT. Whole-study findings and limits: GvH clones occurred in recipient marrow; some first appeared in ileum or blood.

Profiling relied on immunoSEQ multiplex PCR, and the TCRdb table lists in-frame clones only, not all of them. The sample yields 85,000 to 100,000 clones, 86% seen once. The rearrangement links TRBV6-4 to TRBJ2-4, with TRBD1 identical over 7 bases. This TCR was sampled from a human patient who received an intestinal transplant, so some T cells may come from the graft donor. The source was PBMCs, collected 255 days after intestinal transplant. CDR3 nucleotide sequence: TGTGCCTCCCCCGAGACAGGGCCAGTTGGGGCCAAAAACATTCAGTACTTC. Protein sequence: CASPETGPVGAKNIQYF.